The clone carrying this T cell receptor beta chain has a count of ten or more. Its antigen remains unidentified. Thyroid ultrasound, orbital computed tomography, clinical symptoms, and serum thyroxine and TRAb underpinned diagnoses. The PBMCs were taken from about 9.7 ml of fresh peripheral blood. Researchers amplified the TCR beta CDR3 regions from RNA transcripts. The TCR CDR3 was amplified in a first-round RT-PCR using the HTBI primer set. TCRdb used MiXCR to reprocess the multiplex PCR reads, holding one entry per CDR3 protein. This table has some 550,000 distinct CDR3 sequences, less than 25% appearing once. The sample is drawn from a study of T cells in Graves' hyperthyroidism and ophthalmopathy. Trimming removed 2 bases at V and 6 bases at J, with 8 bases between. The CDR3 sequence is 13 residues long. The germline V gene has CDR1 SGHRS and CDR2 YFSETQ. Overall study results and limits: Ophthalmopathy stood apart from stable hyperthyroidism in a 13 V-J model. Blood samples included most of the expanded thyroid clonotypes exceeding 0.001.

The chain carries TRBV5-1 and TRBJ2-2; the D is unclear. This sequence originates from a man younger than 35 with Graves' hyperthyroidism. Sequencing input: blood. The CDR3: CASSLVEAGELFF. CDR3 bases: TGCGCCAGCAGCTTAGTGGAAGCCGGGGAGCTGTTTTTT.